The 14 T cell receptor beta chains reported below all come from one sample, sequenced in a study of response to subunit inactivated influenza vaccine. TCRdb fed the RT-PCR reads into MiXCR, producing one record per CDR3 protein. This table holds under 200,000 distinct CDR3 sequences, under 13% found once. Here the sequenced sample was non-naive T cells sorted from PBMCs, taken 45 days after vaccination. These receptors all come from a man between 45 and 60 years old who received an inactivated influenza vaccine.

This clonotype was counted ten times or more. The V gene is TRBV4-3, the J gene TRBJ2-3; the match to TRBD2 covers 10 bases. The length of the CDR3 is 17 residues. With V trimmed by 0 bases and J by 4 bases, 7 bases remained unmatched. Per the germline V gene, CDR1 is LGHNA and CDR2 is YSLEER. The DNA for the CDR3 is TGCGCCAGCAGCCAAGATAGGAGCGGGGGGGCCTCAGATACGCAGTATTTT. It encodes CASSQDRSGGASDTQYF.

This clonotype was counted ten times or more. V usage is TRBV20-1 and J usage is TRBJ2-1; 10 bases fit TRBD1. Losses at the gene ends were 5 bases for V and 3 bases for J; bases not matched to a gene: 16. Germline values: CDR1 DFQATT, CDR2 SNEGSKA (reference sequence). The CDR3 length is 18 residues. CDR3 sequence (DNA): TGCAGTGCTGGGCCCGGGACAGGGGTATATTCCCACTACAATGAGCAGTTCTTC. Protein: CSAGPGTGVYSHYNEQFF.

The chain uses TRBV30 and TRBJ2-7; 9 nucleotides line up with TRBD1. The CDR3 runs 15 residues. Germline CDR1 reads GTSNPN; CDR2 reads SVGIG (reference sequence). V shed 5 bases and J 5 bases; nucleotides not matched to a gene: 13. As DNA, the CDR3 is TGTGCCTGGTCATCACCGGGACAGGGTCGCGACGAGCAGTACTTC. It encodes CAWSSPGQGRDEQYF.

The V and J genes are TRBV7-8 and TRBJ2-1; 9 bases map to TRBD1. Unmatched junction bases numbered 7, after V lost 4 bases and J lost 6 bases. This CDR3 spans 15 amino acids. CDR1 is SGHVS and CDR2 is FQNEAQ in the germline V gene. CDR3 DNA sequence: TGTGCCAGCAGCTGGGGACAGGGCAAAGCCAATGAGCAGTTCTTC. It is translated as CASSWGQGKANEQFF.

This clonotype showed up just a few times. The J gene is TRBJ1-2, the V gene TRBV27; D is undetermined. The germline gives CDR1 MNHEY, CDR2 SMNVEV (reference sequence). The V end was cut by 6 bases, the J end by 8 bases, with 16 bases between. This CDR3 region has 13 residues. CDR3 coding DNA: TGTGCCAGCAGCGAGGTCCGTGGCTACGGCTACACCTTC. Translated, it gives CASSEVRGYGYTF.

A few counts support this clonotype. The chain joins TRBV6-1 to TRBJ1-4, with 9 positions matching TRBD1. The CDR3 has 14 residues. The V segment lost 0 bases and the J segment 10 bases; nucleotides outside the gene matches: 3. The V gene's germline CDR1 is MNHNS and CDR2 SASEGT. The CDR3 sequence is CASSEAGQGGKLFF. CDR3 DNA sequence: TGTGCCAGCAGTGAAGCGGGACAGGGCGGAAAACTGTTTTTT.

This clonotype showed up just a few times. The chain couples TRBV20-1 to TRBJ2-5, with 13 nucleotides matching TRBD2. The CDR3 loop spans 17 amino acids. The germline V gene has CDR1 DFQATT and CDR2 SNEGSKA (reference sequence). V was pared by 3 bases and J by 5 bases, with 12 bases of the junction left unmatched. CDR3 in amino acids: CSARTQTSGRALETQYF. The CDR3 nucleotides read TGCAGTGCTAGGACCCAAACTAGCGGGAGGGCCCTCGAGACCCAGTACTTC.

The chain recombines TRBV7-9 with TRBJ2-3; D is unclear. Deletions cut 3 bases from V and 7 bases from J, with 11 bases between. CDR3 size: 13 residues. CDR1 is SEHNR and CDR2 is FQNEAQ in the germline V gene (reference sequence). In DNA form, the CDR3 reads TGTGCCAGCAGCTTGGGCTGGGGTAATACGCAGTATTTT. This codes for CASSLGWGNTQYF.

The chain is built from TRBV28 and TRBJ2-2, with 7 bases lining up with TRBD2. CDR3 length equals 18 residues. Trimming removed 5 bases from V and 4 bases from J; junction bases left unmatched: 16. Germline V gives CDR1 MDHEN, CDR2 SYDVKM. CDR3 sequence: CASSDLGGVMEGTGELFF. DNA of the CDR3: TGTGCCAGCAGTGACCTGGGGGGGGTGATGGAAGGCACCGGGGAGCTGTTTTTT.

The chain couples TRBV7-2 to TRBJ2-3; D might be TRBD1 (6 bases). The CDR3 totals 14 residues. The ends were cut back, 8 bases at V and 6 bases at J, with 18 bases in the middle. CDR1 SGHTA and CDR2 FQGNSA come from the germline V gene. The CDR3: CASGQQGSADTQYF. The CDR3 DNA is TGTGCCAGCGGGCAACAGGGAAGTGCCGATACGCAGTATTTT. Combining the CDR3 with reference TRBV7-2 and TRBJ2-3 gives the whole variable domain GAGVSQSPSNKVTEKGKDVELRCDPISGHTALYWYRQSLGQGLEFLIYFQGNSAPDKSGLPSDRFSAERTGGSVSTLTIQRTQQEDSAVYLCASGQQGSADTQYFGPGTRLTVL.

The sample holds a few counts of this clonotype. This chain joins TRBV7-3 and TRBJ2-7; TRBD2 matches 14 bases. Germline V gene lookup returns CDR1 SGHTA and CDR2 FQGTGA. The J segment lost 6 bases and the V segment lost 5 bases, leaving 3 bases of the junction unmatched. The CDR3 spans 14 residues. The CDR3 DNA is TGTGCCAGCAGCCTGGGACTAGCGGGAGCCGAGCAGTACTTC. This codes for CASSLGLAGAEQYF.

This clonotype was detected only a few times. This chain joins TRBV6-5 and TRBJ2-6; TRBD1 or TRBD2 may be the D gene (5 bases each). The V end was cut by 7 bases, the J end by 0 bases, with 13 bases between. Germline V gives CDR1 MNHEY, CDR2 SVGAGI. The CDR3 consists of 16 residues. The CDR3 reads CASTKGRYSGANVLTF. CDR3 in DNA: TGTGCCAGCACCAAGGGACGGTACTCTGGGGCCAACGTCCTGACTTTC.

This clonotype was picked up many times. The chain links TRBV5-1 to TRBJ1-3, with TRBD1 matching 7 bases. Germline V CDR1 and CDR2: SGHRS, YFSETQ. The CDR3 consists of 15 residues. After removal of 4 bases from V and 4 bases from J, the junction contained 8 bases not matched to a gene. The CDR3 sequence is CASSHTGEKGNTIYF. CDR3 bases: TGCGCCAGCAGCCATACAGGGGAGAAAGGAAACACCATATATTTT.

Only one count was recorded for this clonotype. The CDR3 coding sequence is TGTGCCAGCAGTTACTCGTCGCCGGCTAGCTCCTACGAGCAGTACTTC. Its translation: CASSYSSPASSYEQYF. The chain employs TRBV6-2 or TRBV6-3 and TRBJ2-7; no clear D. Per germline, CDR1 MNHEY and CDR2 SVGEGT. This CDR3 contains 16 residues. The ends were cut back, 0 bases at V and 0 bases at J, with 12 bases in the middle.